A selection of T cell receptor beta chains follows, all from one sample in a study of CD8+CD57+ T cells in acquired aplastic anemia. TCRdb redid the calling of the reads with MiXCR, one entry per CDR3 protein. This sample has just over 450,000 distinct CDR3 sequences, with 25% to 40% found just once. The sample consisted of sorted CD4+, CD8+, or CD8+CD57+ T cells (not recorded which) from PBMCs. The origin of the receptors is a human donor with aplastic anemia. Both conserved end residues are part of each CDR3.

v_gene: TRBV6-2/TRBV6-3
j_gene: TRBJ2-7
len: 17
CDR3aa: CASTWTGYNSRSYEQCF

v_gene: TRBV29-1
j_gene: TRBJ2-7
len: 14
CDR3aa: CSVQTGQARSEQYF

v_gene: TRBV15
j_gene: TRBJ2-5
len: 15
CDR3aa: CATSRDLGRTETQYF

v_gene: TRBV5-1
j_gene: TRBJ2-1
len: 14
CDR3aa: CAGSLERGGNEQFF

v_gene: TRBV15
j_gene: TRBJ2-2
len: 15
CDR3aa: CATSTNRASTGELFF

v_gene: TRBV10-3
j_gene: TRBJ2-7
len: 16
CDR3aa: CAIRPVLAGGSREQYF

v_gene: TRBV5-1
j_gene: TRBJ2-3
len: 13
CDR3aa: CASSAGITDTQYF

v_gene: TRBV7-2
j_gene: TRBJ1-5
len: 15
CDR3aa: CASSKGQGLNQPQHF

v_gene: TRBV5-6
j_gene: TRBJ1-4
len: 14
CDR3aa: CASSLNRVGEKLFF

v_gene: TRBV7-3
j_gene: TRBJ1-1
len: 13
CDR3aa: CASSLESLTEAFF

v_gene: TRBV7-9
j_gene: TRBJ2-7
len: 15
CDR3aa: CASSLPRQGRYEQYF

v_gene: TRBV9
j_gene: TRBJ2-2
len: 17
CDR3aa: CASSVRTTLGQGLELFF

v_gene: TRBV2
j_gene: TRBJ1-1
len: 13
CDR3aa: CARRGRRGTEAFF

v_gene: TRBV20-1
j_gene: TRBJ1-2
len: 13
CDR3aa: CSSVTGTGPSYTF

v_gene: TRBV9
j_gene: TRBJ2-1
len: 16
CDR3aa: CASSPLGQGPRGEQFF

v_gene: TRBV7-2
j_gene: TRBJ1-5
len: 13
CDR3aa: CASSLRWGEPQHF

v_gene: TRBV15
j_gene: TRBJ2-7
len: 15
CDR3aa: CATSSDPSGTYEQYF

v_gene: TRBV19
j_gene: TRBJ1-5
len: 13
CDR3aa: CASSMGIYQPQHF

v_gene: TRBV5-1
j_gene: TRBJ2-7
len: 15
CDR3aa: CASSLIAGDSYEQYF

v_gene: TRBV10-3
j_gene: TRBJ2-7
len: 15
CDR3aa: CASSYLEGHSYEQYF

v_gene: TRBV20-1
j_gene: TRBJ2-7
len: 13
CDR3aa: CSASTGLGIEQYF

v_gene: TRBV15
j_gene: TRBJ2-3
len: 15
CDR3aa: CATSRDRWGTDTQYF

v_gene: TRBV4-1
j_gene: TRBJ2-7
len: 14
CDR3aa: CASSQDQRGYEQYF